This T cell receptor (beta chain) emerged from a study of cytomegalovirus exposure and HLA in healthy donors. Regarding the study as a whole: 150 or so TCR beta chains were listed as cytomegalovirus-associated. An analysis was carried out later, and it reportedly showed fewer N-insertions in an Asian-associated ancestry cluster than the roughly 670-donor mean. Most TCR beta V segments were productive about 90% or about 30% of the time in an earlier analysis.

Germline assignment: CDR1 MGHRA and CDR2 YSYEKL. The CDR3 contains 15 residues. The V gene end was trimmed by 4 bases and the J gene end by 8 bases; junction bases not matched to a gene: 13. Primers: 60 Vbeta forward and 13 Jbeta reverse. Libraries were prepared by immunoSEQ multiplex PCR; TCRdb keeps only in-frame clonotypes and omits some of them. The sample records more than 150,000 clones, 76% being singletons. As for this clone: As yet, its antigen is unknown.

The TCR originated in a man between 18 and 29 years old in good health and CMV-seronegative. The specimen was PBMCs. This chain uses TRBV4-1 with TRBJ1-1; TRBD1 agrees at 7 bases. The CDR3 spells CASSRDGAQGMEAFF. For the CDR3, the DNA is TGCGCCAGCAGCCGGGATGGGGCACAGGGGATGGAAGCTTTCTTT.